This TCR beta chain was sequenced during a study of T cells in Graves' hyperthyroidism and ophthalmopathy. Study findings and constraints: In simple terms, a model built on 13 V-J features told ophthalmopathy apart from stable hyperthyroidism.

Many counts were recorded for this clonotype. What it recognizes is unknown. For ophthalmopathy patients, the Clinical Activity Score was at least 3 and the NOSPECS grade at least 4; duration was under 3 months. Those patients with uncontrolled infection, other autoimmune disease, pregnancy or lactation were excluded. On the basis of clinical symptoms, serum thyroxine and TRAb, thyroid ultrasound and orbital computed tomography, diagnoses were made. Template material for amplifying TCR beta CDR3 regions consisted of RNA transcripts. RT-PCR in the first round (using the HTBI primer set) targeted the TCR CDR3. TCRdb reprocessed the multiplex PCR reads with MiXCR, giving one entry per CDR3 protein. The sample lists around 600,000 distinct CDR3 sequences, more than 12% occurring once. Germline values: CDR1 DFQATT, CDR2 SNEGSKA (reference sequence). The CDR3 covers 16 residues. After removal of 1 base from V and 3 bases from J, the junction contained 6 bases not matched to a gene.

This chain joins TRBV20-1 and TRBJ2-3; 11 bases fit TRBD2. The sample comprised blood. This TCR came from a woman between 45 and 60 years old with Graves' ophthalmopathy. CDR3 region: CSARALTSGRTDTQYF. DNA of the CDR3: TGCAGTGCTAGAGCCCTCACTAGCGGGAGAACAGATACGCAGTATTTT.